The present entry profiles one T cell receptor beta chain with its context. The sample is drawn from a study of T cell responses to AZD1222 COVID-19 vaccine. Method: immunoSEQ multiplex PCR; TCRdb's copy keeps in-frame clones and lacks some. Of 130,000 or so clones detected, 84% appear once; the ten largest clones hold 27%. There are 14 residues in the CDR3. The germline CDR1 and CDR2 sequences are MDHEN and SYDVKM. With 3 bases removed from V and 8 bases from J, the gap between germline ends came to 13 bases. The sample in question was peripheral blood, obtained 28 days after the second AZD1222 dose. The source is an adult who received the AZD1222 COVID-19 vaccine. The chain uses TRBV28 and TRBJ1-4, with D perhaps TRBD1 (5 bases). The chain's CDR3 is CASSLDPRVEKLFF. As DNA, the CDR3 is TGTGCCAGCAGTTTGGACCCCAGGGTGGAAAAACTGTTTTTT.